Following are 27 T cell receptor beta chains from one sample sequenced in a study of identical twins. Each CDR3 protein gets one entry after TCRdb re-called the 5' RACE reads with MiXCR. The sample records roughly 350,000 distinct CDR3 sequences, 9% to 15% being singletons. The same sample was also studied in work on yellow fever vaccine responses in identical twins.

Sequences were obtained from CD8+ T cells sorted from blood. All receptors come from a woman under 30 in good health.

The chain combines TRBV19 with TRBJ2-7; D is unresolved. The V end lost 3 bases, the J end lost 7 bases, and 13 bases lay between the germline ends. The CDR3 covers 13 residues. CDR1 LNHDA and CDR2 SQIVND come from the germline V gene (reference sequence). Here the CDR3 reads CASSIRAAGEQYF. The CDR3 bases are TGTGCCAGTAGTATTCGCGCGGCCGGGGAGCAGTACTTC.

This clonotype has more than one count but fewer than ten. This chain connects TRBV3-1 to TRBJ2-1, with 10 nucleotides matching TRBD2. Germline V CDR1 and CDR2: LGHDT, YNNKEL (reference sequence). The CDR3 runs 16 residues. V lost 0 bases to trimming and J lost 7 bases; unmatched junction nucleotides: 6. CDR3 coding DNA: TGTGCCAGCAGCCAAGATGGGTCTAGCGGGAGAAATGAGCAGTTCTTC. It specifies CASSQDGSSGRNEQFF.

This chain connects TRBV4-1 to TRBJ1-5; tentative D call: TRBD1 (6 bases). The CDR3 length is 17 residues. V lost 0 bases, J lost 5 bases, and 17 bases lay in between. Germline lookup yields CDR1 MGHRA and CDR2 YSYEKL. In DNA form, the CDR3 reads TGCGCCAGCAGCCAAGATTCCGGGGGACACCAGTATCAGCCCCAGCATTTT. Its translation is CASSQDSGGHQYQPQHF.

The V gene is TRBV7-6, the J gene TRBJ2-7; 8 bases fit TRBD1. The CDR3 runs to 14 residues. Germline CDR1 SGHVS, CDR2 FNYEAQ. After removal of 4 bases from V and 4 bases from J, the junction contained 6 bases not matched to a gene. This CDR3 reads CASSSAGTGYEQYF. The DNA of the CDR3 is TGTGCCAGCAGCTCCGCCGGGACAGGATACGAGCAGTACTTC.

In its sample, this clonotype was seen a few times. The chain joins TRBV12-3 or TRBV12-4 to TRBJ2-5; TRBD2 matches at 13 bases. V gave up 5 bases and J gave up 2 bases; unmatched junction bases: 5. This CDR3 is built from 16 residues. The CDR3 sequence: CASSRLAGGLQETQYF. Written as DNA, the CDR3 is TGTGCCAGCAGTCGACTAGCGGGGGGCCTTCAAGAGACCCAGTACTTC.

This clonotype showed up many times. This chain uses TRBV4-1 with TRBJ2-1; D remains ambiguous. Germline V gene sequence: CDR1 MGHRA, CDR2 YSYEKL. V shed 0 bases and J shed 5 bases, with 8 bases lying between them. CDR3 length equals 14 residues. CDR3 sequence reads: CASSQDPRDNEQFF. CDR3 coding DNA: TGCGCCAGCAGCCAAGATCCTCGAGACAATGAGCAGTTCTTC.

J is TRBJ2-2 and V is TRBV4-1; maybe TRBD2 (6 bases). V was pared by 3 bases and J by 6 bases, with 11 bases between. This CDR3 has 14 residues. Germline CDR1 reads MGHRA; CDR2 reads YSYEKL. CDR3 protein: CASSQPGEAGELFF. The CDR3 DNA reads as TGCGCCAGCAGCCAGCCCGGGGAGGCCGGGGAGCTGTTTTTT.

Ten or more counts support this clonotype. V usage is TRBV10-3 and J usage is TRBJ2-7; 9 nucleotides line up with TRBD2. CDR1 is ENHRY and CDR2 is SYGVKD in the germline V gene. The CDR3 loop spans 18 amino acids. After removal of 0 bases from V and 2 bases from J, the junction contained 11 bases not matched to a gene. CDR3 residues: CAISESWREGLITYEQYF. CDR3 bases: TGTGCCATCAGTGAGTCCTGGCGGGAGGGCCTAATTACCTACGAGCAGTACTTC.

V usage is TRBV3-1 and J usage is TRBJ2-5; D may be TRBD2 (7 bases). The CDR3 totals 16 residues. Trimming cost V 7 bases and J 1 base, with 19 bases left between them. Germline CDR1 LGHDT, CDR2 YNNKEL (reference sequence). In DNA, the CDR3 is TGTGCCAGCAACAAAAGGGGGGGGGGCTTCCAAGAGACCCAGTACTTC. Its translation is CASNKRGGGFQETQYF.

The chain's CDR3 is CASSWDSPPNEKLFF. CDR3 in DNA: TGTGCCAGCAGCTGGGACAGCCCCCCCAATGAAAAACTGTTTTTT. V and J are TRBV7-7 and TRBJ1-4, with 7 bases matching TRBD1. V lost 4 bases and J lost 5; bases outside the gene matches: 7. Germline CDR1 SSHAT, CDR2 FNYEAQ (reference sequence). The CDR3 is made up of 15 amino acids.

The rearrangement uses TRBV2 and TRBJ2-5; the D is unclear. The CDR3 loop spans 14 amino acids. Germline CDR1 is SNHLY and CDR2 is FYNNEI. V lost 3 bases and J 1 base, leaving 9 bases between the germline ends. In DNA, the CDR3 is TGTGCCAGCAGTGAGGACGCCTTCCAAGAGACCCAGTACTTC. It yields the protein CASSEDAFQETQYF.

The chain carries TRBV6-5 and TRBJ2-5; D might be TRBD1 or TRBD2, each matching 5 bases. Germline V gene lookup returns CDR1 MNHEY and CDR2 SVGAGI. The length of the CDR3 is 16 residues. Trimming cost V 2 bases and J 4 bases, with 17 bases left between them. The CDR3: CASSYGVSWGRETQYF. Written as DNA, the CDR3 is TGTGCCAGCAGTTACGGGGTTAGCTGGGGACGAGAGACCCAGTACTTC.

This clonotype has more than one count but fewer than ten. The gene calls are TRBV10-2 and TRBJ1-1; D unclear. The CDR3 consists of 12 residues. Per germline, CDR1 WSHSY and CDR2 SAAADI. Between the trimmed V and J ends, which lost 6 bases and 3 bases, there was a span of 8 bases. CDR3 protein: CASSRDYTEAFF. The CDR3 bases are TGCGCCAGCAGCCGAGATTACACTGAAGCTTTCTTT.

This clonotype was found many times. The chain employs TRBV15 and TRBJ1-1; 7 positions agree with TRBD1. Germline values: CDR1 LNHNV, CDR2 YYDKDF (reference sequence). The CDR3 consists of 14 residues. Losses at the gene ends were 10 bases for V and 4 bases for J; bases not matched to a gene: 12. The CDR3 here is CASQRTGSRTEAFF. CDR3 bases: TGTGCCAGTCAGAGGACAGGATCGCGCACTGAAGCTTTCTTT.

The chain uses TRBV25-1 and TRBJ2-1; 10 positions match TRBD2. Per the germline V gene, CDR1 is MGHDK and CDR2 is SYGVNS. The CDR3 sequence is 16 residues long. V shed 2 bases, J shed 4 bases, and the junction held 5 bases outside the gene matches. CDR3 coding DNA: TGTGCCAGCAGTGAAAGAGGTAGCGGGAGGTACAATGAGCAGTTCTTC. This translates into CASSERGSGRYNEQFF.

The CDR3 here is CASGDLLSGANVLTF. DNA for the CDR3: TGTGCCAGCGGGGACCTCCTCTCTGGGGCCAACGTCCTGACTTTC. V and J are TRBV6-1 and TRBJ2-6; D possibly uses TRBD1 or TRBD2 (5 bases each). This CDR3 has 15 residues. Germline CDR1 is MNHNS and CDR2 is SASEGT. Trimming removed 8 bases from V and 0 bases from J, with 11 bases in between.

Many counts were recorded for this clonotype. The gene calls are TRBV7-9 and TRBJ2-3; 8 nucleotides align to TRBD2. The germline CDR1 and CDR2 sequences are SEHNR and FQNEAQ (reference sequence). The V segment lost 6 bases and the J segment 0 bases; nucleotides outside the gene matches: 5. CDR3 length: 15 residues. This chain's CDR3 is CASSPSGGSTDTQYF. CDR3 coding DNA: TGTGCCAGCAGTCCCAGCGGGGGCAGCACAGATACGCAGTATTTT.

This clonotype was found a few times. J is TRBJ1-4 and V is TRBV2; tentative D call: TRBD1 (6 bases). The length of the CDR3 is 14 residues. Trimming shortened V by 2 bases and J by 8 bases, and 12 bases separated the two germline ends. CDR1 SNHLY and CDR2 FYNNEI come from the germline V gene. CDR3 protein: CASSERGLGEKLFF. The CDR3 nucleotides are TGTGCCAGCAGTGAACGGGGGCTTGGGGAAAAACTGTTTTTT.

This clonotype has only one observation. The chain employs TRBV4-2 and TRBJ2-4; TRBD2 aligns across 7 bases. The CDR3 runs 17 residues. The germline gives CDR1 LGHNA, CDR2 YNFKEQ. V shed 4 bases and J 0 bases; nucleotides not matched to a gene: 9. CDR3 sequence reads: CASSPVGTTLAKNIQYF. The DNA of the CDR3 is TGTGCCAGCAGCCCGGTGGGGACTACGCTAGCCAAAAACATTCAGTACTTC.

This clonotype has at least ten counts. The chain uses TRBV7-7 and TRBJ2-4, with D perhaps matching TRBD2 (6 bases). Trimming removed 1 base at V and 4 bases at J, with 11 bases between. Germline-derived CDR1 and CDR2 are SSHAT and FNYEAQ (reference sequence). This CDR3 is 15 amino acids long. The CDR3 DNA reads TGTGCCAGCAGCTTAGTGGAAAGCGGGAAAAACATTCAGTACTTC. Its translation is CASSLVESGKNIQYF.

The V and J genes are TRBV5-1 and TRBJ2-1; 9 positions match TRBD1. With 2 bases clipped from V and 10 bases from J, the junction kept 7 bases outside the gene matches. Germline loops: CDR1 SGHRS, CDR2 YFSETQ. The CDR3 loop spans 14 amino acids. As DNA, the CDR3 is TGCGCCAGCAGCTTATACAGGGGGCATCGCGAGCAGTTCTTC. Amino acids: CASSLYRGHREQFF. Together with reference TRBV5-1 and TRBJ2-1, the CDR3 gives the full variable domain: KAGVTQTPRYLIKTRGQQVTLSCSPISGHRSVSWYQQTPGQGLQFLFEYFSETQRNKGNFPGRFSGRQFSNSRSEMNVSTLELGDSALYLCASSLYRGHREQFFGPGTRLTVL.

V is TRBV6-5 and J is TRBJ2-6; a possible D gene is TRBD1 (5 bases). Trimming took 0 bases from V and 4 from J, leaving 19 bases between them. This CDR3 contains 19 residues. Germline-derived CDR1 and CDR2 are MNHEY and SVGAGI. The CDR3 bases are TGTGCCAGCAGTTACTCTGTGGCCAGGGAAGAGGCCGGGGCCAACGTCCTGACTTTC. Amino acid sequence: CASSYSVAREEAGANVLTF.

A few counts support this clonotype. CDR3 DNA: TGCAGCGTCAAAGCGGGAGGAAAGCCCGGGGAGCTGTTTTTT. It codes for CSVKAGGKPGELFF. The chain is built from TRBV29-1 and TRBJ2-2, with 9 bases aligning to TRBD2. Trimming removed 6 bases from V and 6 bases from J; junction bases left unmatched: 8. The CDR3 extends over 14 amino acids. CDR1 is SQVTM and CDR2 is ANQGSEA in the germline V gene.

In this sample, this clonotype turned up a few times. The rearrangement joins TRBV15 to TRBJ2-1; D call uncertain. Germline V lookup: CDR1 LNHNV, CDR2 YYDKDF (reference sequence). V lost 5 bases, J lost 8 bases, and 19 bases lay in between. The length of the CDR3 is 15 residues. The DNA for the CDR3 is TGTGCCACCAGCGGTTTCTTGGCAGGAGAAGATGAGCAGTTCTTC. Amino acid sequence: CATSGFLAGEDEQFF. The variable domain in full, completed from reference TRBV15 and TRBJ2-1, reads DAMVIQNPRYQVTQFGKPVTLSCSQTLNHNVMYWYQQKSSQAPKLLFHYYDKDFNNEADTPDNFQSRRPNTSFCFLDIRSPGLGDTAMYLCATSGFLAGEDEQFFGPGTRLTVL.

The genes are TRBV28 and TRBJ1-2; D uncertain. Trimming pared 3 bases from V and 4 bases from J, leaving 9 bases between. CDR1 and CDR2 (germline): MDHEN, SYDVKM. This CDR3 has 13 amino acids. CDR3 sequence (DNA): TGTGCCAGCAGTTTTCAGAGCCTCTATGGCTACACCTTC. Its translation: CASSFQSLYGYTF.

The chain uses TRBV9 and TRBJ2-5; TRBD1 matches at 9 bases. There are 14 residues in the CDR3. J was trimmed by 3 bases and V by 4 bases; bases with no gene match: 4. Germline V CDR1 and CDR2: SGDLS, YYNGEE. The CDR3 protein is CASSPRTGEETQYF. For the CDR3, the DNA is TGTGCCAGCAGCCCTCGGACAGGGGAAGAGACCCAGTACTTC. Together with reference TRBV9 and TRBJ2-5, the CDR3 gives the full variable domain: DSGVTQTPKHLITATGQRVTLRCSPRSGDLSVYWYQQSLDQGLQFLIQYYNGEERAKGNILERFSAQQFPDLHSELNLSSLELGDSALYFCASSPRTGEETQYFGPGTRLLVL.

This rearrangement joins TRBV6-6 to TRBJ1-5; 12 nucleotides agree with TRBD1. The J segment lost 6 bases and the V segment lost 6 bases, leaving 6 bases of the junction unmatched. There are 15 residues in the CDR3. Germline-derived CDR1 and CDR2 are MNHNY and SVGAGI (reference sequence). The CDR3 DNA is TGTGCCAGCAGCCCGGGACAGGGGGCAGTTCAGCCCCAGCATTTT. Encoded protein: CASSPGQGAVQPQHF.